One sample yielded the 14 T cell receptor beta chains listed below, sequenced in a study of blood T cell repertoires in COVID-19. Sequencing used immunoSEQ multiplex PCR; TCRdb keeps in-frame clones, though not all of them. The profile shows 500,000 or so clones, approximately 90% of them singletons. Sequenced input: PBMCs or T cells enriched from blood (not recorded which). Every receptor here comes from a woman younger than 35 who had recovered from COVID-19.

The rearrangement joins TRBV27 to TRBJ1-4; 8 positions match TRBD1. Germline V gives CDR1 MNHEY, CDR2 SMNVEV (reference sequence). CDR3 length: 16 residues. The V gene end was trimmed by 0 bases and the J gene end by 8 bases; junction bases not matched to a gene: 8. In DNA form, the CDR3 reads TGTGCCAGCAGTTTATCGGTGACCGGGACAGGCGAAAAACTGTTTTTT. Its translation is CASSLSVTGTGEKLFF.

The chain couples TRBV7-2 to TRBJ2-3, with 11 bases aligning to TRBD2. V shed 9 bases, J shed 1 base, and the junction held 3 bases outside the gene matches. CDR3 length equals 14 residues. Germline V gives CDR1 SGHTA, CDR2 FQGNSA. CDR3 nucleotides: TGTGCCAGTGAGACTAGCGGGGGCACAGATACGCAGTATTTT. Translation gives CASETSGGTDTQYF.

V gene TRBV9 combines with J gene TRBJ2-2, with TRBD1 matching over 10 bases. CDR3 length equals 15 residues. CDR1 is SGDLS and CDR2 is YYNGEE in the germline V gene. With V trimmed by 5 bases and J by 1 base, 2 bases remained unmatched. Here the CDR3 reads CASRRTGGNTGELFF. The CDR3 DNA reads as TGTGCCAGCAGGAGGACAGGGGGGAACACCGGGGAGCTGTTTTTT.

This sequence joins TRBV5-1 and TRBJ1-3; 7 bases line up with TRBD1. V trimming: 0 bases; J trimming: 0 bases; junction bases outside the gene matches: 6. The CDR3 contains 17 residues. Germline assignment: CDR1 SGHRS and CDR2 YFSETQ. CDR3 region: CASSLDEGDSSGNTIYF. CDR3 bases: TGCGCCAGCAGCTTGGACGAAGGGGACAGCTCTGGAAACACCATATATTTT.

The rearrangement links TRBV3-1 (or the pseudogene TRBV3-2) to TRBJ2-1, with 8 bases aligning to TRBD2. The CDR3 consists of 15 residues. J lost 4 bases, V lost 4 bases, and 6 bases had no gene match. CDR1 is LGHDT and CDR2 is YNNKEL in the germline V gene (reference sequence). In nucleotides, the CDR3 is TGTGCCAGCAGCCCAACCGGGGGGGGATACAATGAGCAGTTCTTC. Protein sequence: CASSPTGGGYNEQFF.

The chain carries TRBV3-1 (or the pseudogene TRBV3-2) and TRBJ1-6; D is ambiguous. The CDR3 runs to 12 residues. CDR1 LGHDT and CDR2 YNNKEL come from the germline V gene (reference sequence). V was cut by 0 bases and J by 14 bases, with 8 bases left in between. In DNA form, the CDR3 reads TGTGCCAGCAGCCAAGAAGGAGGCTCCCTCCACTTT. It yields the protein CASSQEGGSLHF.

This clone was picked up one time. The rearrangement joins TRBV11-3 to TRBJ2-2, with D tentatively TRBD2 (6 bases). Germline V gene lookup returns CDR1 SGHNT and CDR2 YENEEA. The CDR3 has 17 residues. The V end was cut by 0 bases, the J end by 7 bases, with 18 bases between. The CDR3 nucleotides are TGTGCCAGCAGCTTAGAGTGGGTCGACGGGGGAATCGGGGAGCTGTTTTTT. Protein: CASSLEWVDGGIGELFF.

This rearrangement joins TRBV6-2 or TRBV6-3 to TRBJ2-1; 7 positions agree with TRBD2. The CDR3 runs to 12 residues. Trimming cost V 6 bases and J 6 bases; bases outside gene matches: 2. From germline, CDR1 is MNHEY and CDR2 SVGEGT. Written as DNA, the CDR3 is TGTGCCAGCAGCCCGGGAGGCAATGAGCAGTTCTTC. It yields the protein CASSPGGNEQFF.

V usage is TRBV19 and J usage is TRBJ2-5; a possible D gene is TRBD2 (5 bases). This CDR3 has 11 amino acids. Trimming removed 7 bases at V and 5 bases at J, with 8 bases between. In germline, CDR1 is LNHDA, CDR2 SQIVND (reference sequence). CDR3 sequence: CASTPGETQYF. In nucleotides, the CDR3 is TGTGCCAGTACCCCGGGGGAGACCCAGTACTTC.

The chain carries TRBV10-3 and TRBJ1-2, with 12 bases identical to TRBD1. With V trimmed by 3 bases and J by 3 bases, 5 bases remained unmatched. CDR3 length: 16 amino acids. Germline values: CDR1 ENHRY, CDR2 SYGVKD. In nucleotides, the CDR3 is TGTGCCATCAGTGATCCGGGACAGGGGGCTGACTATGGCTACACCTTC. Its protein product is CAISDPGQGADYGYTF.

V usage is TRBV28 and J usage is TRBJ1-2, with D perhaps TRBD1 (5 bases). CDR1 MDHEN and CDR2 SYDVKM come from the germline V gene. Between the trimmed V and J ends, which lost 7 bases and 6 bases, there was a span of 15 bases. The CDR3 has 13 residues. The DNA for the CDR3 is TGTGCCAGCAAGTATCAGGGAGGTGATGGCTACACCTTC. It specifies CASKYQGGDGYTF.

The CDR3 loop reads CASMEGGGGTDTQYF. The CDR3 DNA reads as TGTGCCAGCATGGAAGGGGGCGGGGGCACAGATACGCAGTATTTT. The rearrangement joins TRBV3-1 (or the pseudogene TRBV3-2) to TRBJ2-3; maybe TRBD1 (7 bases). V was cut by 7 bases and J by 1 base, with 15 bases left in between. Germline CDR1 LGHDT, CDR2 YNNKEL (reference sequence). CDR3 size: 15 residues.

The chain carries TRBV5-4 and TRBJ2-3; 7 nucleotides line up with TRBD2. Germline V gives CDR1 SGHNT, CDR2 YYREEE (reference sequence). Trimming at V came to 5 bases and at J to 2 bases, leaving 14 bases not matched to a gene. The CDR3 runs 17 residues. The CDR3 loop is CASSSLSGRGDTDTQYF. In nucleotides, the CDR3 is TGTGCCAGCAGTTCCCTATCGGGACGGGGGGACACAGATACGCAGTATTTT.

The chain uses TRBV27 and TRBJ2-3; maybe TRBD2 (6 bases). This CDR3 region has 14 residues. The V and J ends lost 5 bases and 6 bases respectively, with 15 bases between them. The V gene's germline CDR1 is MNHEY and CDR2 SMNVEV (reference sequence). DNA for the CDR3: TGTGCCAGCAGTAGGGACTCGCGAGGGGATACGCAGTATTTT. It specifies CASSRDSRGDTQYF.